Described below is a single T cell receptor (beta chain) sequence and its context. Germline CDR1 reads MNHEY; CDR2 reads SVGAGI. V lost 2 bases and J lost 7, with 12 bases in between. The CDR3 length is 15 residues. The assay was immunoSEQ multiplex PCR, and TCRdb's table has in-frame clones only and misses some. This table holds 15,000 or so clones, more than 80% found once. The data stem from a study of OX40 agonist ivuxolimab in advanced cancers. The chain uses TRBV6-5 and TRBJ1-6; a possible D gene is TRBD1 (5 bases). The sequence was collected from an adult with an advanced solid tumor such as melanoma, head and neck, liver or kidney cancer. Material: CD4+ or CD8+ T cells sorted from blood, obtained in a trial of the OX40 agonist ivuxolimab. Here the CDR3 reads CASSYTDSRNSPLHF. Written as DNA, the CDR3 is TGTGCCAGCAGTTACACCGACAGCCGAAATTCACCCCTCCACTTT.